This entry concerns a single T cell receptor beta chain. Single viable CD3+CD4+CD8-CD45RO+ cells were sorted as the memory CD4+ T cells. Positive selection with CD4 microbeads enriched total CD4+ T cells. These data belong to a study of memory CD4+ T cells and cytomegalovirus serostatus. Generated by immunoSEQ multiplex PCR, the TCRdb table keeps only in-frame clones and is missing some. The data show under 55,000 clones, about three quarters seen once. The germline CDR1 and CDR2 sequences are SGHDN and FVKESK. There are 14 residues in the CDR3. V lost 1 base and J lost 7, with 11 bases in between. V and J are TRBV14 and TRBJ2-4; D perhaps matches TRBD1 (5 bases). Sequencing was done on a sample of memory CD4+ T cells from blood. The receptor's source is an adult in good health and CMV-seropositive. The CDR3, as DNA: TGTGCCAGCAGCCAAGTAGGGGCCGCTAACATTCAGTACTTC. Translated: CASSQVGAANIQYF. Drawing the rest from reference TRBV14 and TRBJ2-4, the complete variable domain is EAGVTQFPSHSVIEKGQTVTLRCDPISGHDNLYWYRRVMGKEIKFLLHFVKESKQDESGMPNNRFLAERTGGTYSTLKVQPAELEDSGVYFCASSQVGAANIQYFGAGTRLSVL.